This T cell receptor (beta chain) was recorded in a study of T cells after yellow fever vaccination. Findings and limits, study-wide: Clonotypes found in both CD4 and CD8 compartments made up a small share.

In TCRdb, the 5' RACE reads were re-called with MiXCR into one record per CDR3 protein. The sample includes fewer than 400,000 distinct CDR3 sequences, over 8.5% of them seen just once. This clonotype was detected a few times. What it binds is not known. Sample: CD4+ T cells sorted from PBMCs, taken 45 days after the yellow fever booster vaccination. The sequence was obtained from a man aged 18-30 years who received the YFV17D yellow fever vaccine.

CDR3 residues: CASSPDLLSSYNEQFF. CDR3 nucleotide sequence: TGTGCCAGCAGCCCCGACCTATTGAGCTCCTACAATGAGCAGTTCTTC. The chain couples TRBV11-2 to TRBJ2-1, with D hard to call. Trimming left V 5 bases short and J 0 bases short, with 14 bases between. Germline CDR1 and CDR2: SGHAT and FQNNGV. This CDR3 region has 16 residues.